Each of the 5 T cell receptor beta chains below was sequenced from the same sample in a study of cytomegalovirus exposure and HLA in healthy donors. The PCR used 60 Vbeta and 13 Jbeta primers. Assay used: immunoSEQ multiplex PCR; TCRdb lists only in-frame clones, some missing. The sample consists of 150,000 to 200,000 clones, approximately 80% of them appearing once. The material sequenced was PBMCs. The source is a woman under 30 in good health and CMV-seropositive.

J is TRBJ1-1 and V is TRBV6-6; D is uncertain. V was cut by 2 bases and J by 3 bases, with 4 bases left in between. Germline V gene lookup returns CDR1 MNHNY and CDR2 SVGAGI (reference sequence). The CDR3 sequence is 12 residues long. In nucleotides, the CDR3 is TGTGCCAGCAGTTACCCGGACACTGAAGCTTTCTTT. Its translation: CASSYPDTEAFF.

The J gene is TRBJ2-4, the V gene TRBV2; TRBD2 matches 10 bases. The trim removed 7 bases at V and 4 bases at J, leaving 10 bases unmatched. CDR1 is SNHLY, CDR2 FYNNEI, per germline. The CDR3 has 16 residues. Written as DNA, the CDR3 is TGTGCCAGCATCAAGCGGGGGGGCCTTGCGAAAAACATTCAGTACTTC. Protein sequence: CASIKRGGLAKNIQYF.

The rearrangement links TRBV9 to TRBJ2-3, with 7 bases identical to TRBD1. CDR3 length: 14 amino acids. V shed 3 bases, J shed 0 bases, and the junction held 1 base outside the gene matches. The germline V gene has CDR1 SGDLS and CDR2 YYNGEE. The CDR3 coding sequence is TGTGCCAGCAGCGGGGACAGTAGCACAGATACGCAGTATTTT. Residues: CASSGDSSTDTQYF.

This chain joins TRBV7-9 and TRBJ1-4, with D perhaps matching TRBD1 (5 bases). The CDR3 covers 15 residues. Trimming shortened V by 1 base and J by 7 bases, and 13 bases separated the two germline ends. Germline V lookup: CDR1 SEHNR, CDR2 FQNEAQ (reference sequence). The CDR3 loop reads CASSLETALGEKLFF. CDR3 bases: TGTGCCAGCAGCTTAGAGACAGCCTTGGGTGAAAAACTGTTTTTT. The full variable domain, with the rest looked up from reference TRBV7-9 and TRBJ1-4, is DTGVSQNPRHKITKRGQNVTFRCDPISEHNRLYWYRQTLGQGPEFLTYFQNEAQLEKSRLLSDRFSAERPKGSFSTLEIQRTEQGDSAMYLCASSLETALGEKLFFGSGTQLSVL.

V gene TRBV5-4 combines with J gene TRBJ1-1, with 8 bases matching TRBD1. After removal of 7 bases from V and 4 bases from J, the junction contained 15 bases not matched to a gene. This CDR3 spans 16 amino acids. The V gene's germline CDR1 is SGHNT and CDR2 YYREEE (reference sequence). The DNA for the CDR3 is TGTGCCAGCGGACGTCCGACAGGGGCCGGGGGCACTGAAGCTTTCTTT. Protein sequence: CASGRPTGAGGTEAFF.